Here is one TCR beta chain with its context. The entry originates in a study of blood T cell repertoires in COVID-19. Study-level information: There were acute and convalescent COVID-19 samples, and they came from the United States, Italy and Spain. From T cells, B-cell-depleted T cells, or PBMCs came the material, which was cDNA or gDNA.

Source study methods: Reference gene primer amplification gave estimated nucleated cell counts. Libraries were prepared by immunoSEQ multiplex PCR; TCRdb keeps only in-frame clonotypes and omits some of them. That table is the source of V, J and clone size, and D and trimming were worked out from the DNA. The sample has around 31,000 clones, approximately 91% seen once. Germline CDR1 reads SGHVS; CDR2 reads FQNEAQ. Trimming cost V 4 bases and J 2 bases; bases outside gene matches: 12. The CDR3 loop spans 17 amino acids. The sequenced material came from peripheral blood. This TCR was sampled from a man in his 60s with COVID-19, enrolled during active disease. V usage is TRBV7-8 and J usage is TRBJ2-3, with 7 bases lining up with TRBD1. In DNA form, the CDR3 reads TGTGCCAGCAGCTCCAGACCCGGGACAGAGGACACAGATACGCAGTATTTT. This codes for CASSSRPGTEDTDTQYF.